One and the same sample provided the 30 T cell receptor beta chains below, sequenced in a study of blood T cell repertoires in COVID-19. Some clones are missing from TCRdb's copy, which holds only in-frame ones; the method was immunoSEQ multiplex PCR. The sample includes roughly 170,000 clones, 70% to 90% of them seen just once. Sequenced input: PBMCs or T cells enriched from blood (not recorded which). All receptors come from a woman between 45 and 65 years old who had recovered from COVID-19.

This sequence joins TRBV7-8 and TRBJ1-2, with D perhaps TRBD1 (5 bases). The CDR3 is 15 residues long. CDR1 and CDR2 from the germline V gene are SGHVS and FQNEAQ. The V and J ends lost 2 bases and 7 bases respectively, with 17 bases between them. In nucleotides, the CDR3 is TGTGCCAGCAGCTTACCGGGCGGGGGAAGGGCTGGCTACACCTTC. It is translated as CASSLPGGGRAGYTF.

V gene TRBV20-1 combines with J gene TRBJ2-5; 13 positions match TRBD2. Trimming at V came to 3 bases and at J to 0 bases, leaving 13 bases not matched to a gene. The CDR3 is 19 residues long. Germline-derived CDR1 and CDR2 are DFQATT and SNEGSKA (reference sequence). CDR3: CSASIWGTSGAEYQETQYF. The CDR3 DNA sequence: TGCAGTGCTAGTATTTGGGGGACTAGCGGGGCAGAATACCAAGAGACCCAGTACTTC.

This chain connects TRBV3-1 (or the pseudogene TRBV3-2) to TRBJ2-7; TRBD2 agrees at 14 bases. CDR3 length equals 17 residues. Germline-derived CDR1 and CDR2 are LGHDT and YNNKEL (reference sequence). With 3 bases clipped from V and 2 bases from J, the junction kept 6 bases outside the gene matches. CDR3 nucleotides: TGTGCCAGCAGCCATCGGGGACTAGCGGGAGTCCCCTACGAGCAGTACGTC. Its translation is CASSHRGLAGVPYEQYV.

This clone was seen more than once but under ten times. This chain links TRBV7-9 with TRBJ1-4; D is ambiguous. Germline CDR1 and CDR2: SEHNR and FQNEAQ (reference sequence). The V and J ends lost 2 bases and 5 bases respectively, with 9 bases between them. CDR3 length: 14 amino acids. The CDR3 loop reads CASSLRTGNEKLFF. The CDR3 region has the DNA TGTGCCAGCAGCTTACGGACGGGGAATGAAAAACTGTTTTTT.

The chain employs TRBV7-8 and TRBJ2-1, with D maybe TRBD2 (6 bases). Trimming pared 6 bases from V and 10 bases from J, leaving 16 bases between. CDR1 and CDR2 (germline): SGHVS, FQNEAQ. This CDR3 spans 13 amino acids. The CDR3 loop reads CASSGAGSGEQFF. In DNA form, the CDR3 reads TGTGCCAGCAGTGGAGCGGGTTCGGGGGAGCAGTTCTTC.

This clone occurred once. The rearrangement uses TRBV5-1 and TRBJ1-1, with D perhaps matching TRBD1 (6 bases). The CDR3 is made up of 15 amino acids. The V end was cut by 0 bases, the J end by 4 bases, with 13 bases between. Per germline, CDR1 SGHRS and CDR2 YFSETQ. The CDR3 here is CASSLAQGWVTEAFF. CDR3 sequence (DNA): TGCGCCAGCAGCTTGGCCCAGGGGTGGGTCACTGAAGCTTTCTTT.

The chain couples TRBV19 to TRBJ2-1; perhaps TRBD1 as D (5 bases). CDR3 size: 12 residues. The germline V and J ends were trimmed by 7 bases and 16 bases, with 20 bases remaining between them. Germline V CDR1 and CDR2: LNHDA, SQIVND (reference sequence). This chain's CDR3 is CASNIQDTKSFF. CDR3 nucleotide sequence: TGTGCCAGTAACATACAGGACACTAAAAGCTTCTTC.

This clone was seen only a few times. The chain couples TRBV5-4 to TRBJ2-1; 9 bases map to TRBD1. Germline trimming cut 0 bases from V and 10 bases from J; bases unmatched to any gene: 5. Germline CDR1 SGHNT, CDR2 YYREEE (reference sequence). CDR3 length: 14 residues. CDR3 sequence: CASSLDGQGREQFF. The CDR3 nucleotides are TGTGCCAGCAGCTTGGACGGACAGGGGAGAGAGCAGTTCTTC.

The rearrangement joins TRBV30 to TRBJ1-1; 10 bases match TRBD1. In germline, CDR1 is GTSNPN, CDR2 SVGIG (reference sequence). V trimming: 0 bases; J trimming: 6 bases; junction bases outside the gene matches: 4. There are 14 residues in the CDR3. For the CDR3, the DNA is TGTGCCTGGAGTGTATACGGGACAGGGGCTGAAGCTTTCTTT. This gives the protein CAWSVYGTGAEAFF. Variable domain in full (rest from reference TRBV30 and TRBJ1-1): SQTIHQWPATLVQPVGSPLSLECTVEGTSNPNLYWYRQAAGRGLQLLFYSVGIGQISSEVPQNLSASRPQDRQFILSSKKLLLSDSGFYLCAWSVYGTGAEAFFGQGTRLTVV.

V is TRBV15 and J is TRBJ1-6; D possibly corresponds to TRBD1 (5 bases). The CDR3 is 13 amino acids. Germline values: CDR1 LNHNV, CDR2 YYDKDF (reference sequence). The germline V and J ends were trimmed by 5 bases and 7 bases, with 9 bases remaining between them. The CDR3 coding sequence is TGTGCCACCAGCCAGGGCCCCAATTCACCCCTCCACTTT. Translated, it gives CATSQGPNSPLHF.

The chain joins TRBV7-2 to TRBJ1-6, with D possibly being TRBD1 (5 bases). The CDR3 runs 13 residues. V was clipped by 2 bases and J by 11 bases, with 10 bases between them. Germline CDR1 is SGHTA and CDR2 is FQGNSA. CDR3 nucleotides: TGTGCCAGCAGCTTAATTCAGGGTCCACCCCTCCACTTT. This translates into CASSLIQGPPLHF.

The chain has TRBV25-1 and TRBJ2-3; 8 bases map to TRBD2. From germline, CDR1 is MGHDK and CDR2 SYGVNS. CDR3 length equals 18 residues. V shed 1 base, J shed 0 bases, and the junction held 9 bases outside the gene matches. The CDR3 reads CASSELGHGLASTDTQYF. The CDR3 region has the DNA TGTGCCAGCAGTGAATTGGGCCACGGACTAGCTAGCACAGATACGCAGTATTTT.

This sequence joins TRBV20-1 and TRBJ1-2, with 8 bases aligning to TRBD1. Germline trimming cut 4 bases from V and 7 bases from J; bases unmatched to any gene: 2. The CDR3 has 11 amino acids. Per germline, CDR1 DFQATT and CDR2 SNEGSKA (reference sequence). The CDR3 DNA reads as TGCAGTGCTACAGGGGGCATTGGCTACACCTTC. Its translation is CSATGGIGYTF.

The chain is built from TRBV7-2 and TRBJ1-5, with 9 bases fitting TRBD1. The CDR3 is 14 residues long. V shed 5 bases, J shed 6 bases, and the junction held 5 bases outside the gene matches. From germline, CDR1 is SGHTA and CDR2 FQGNSA. For the CDR3, the DNA is TGTGCCAGCAGCACAGGGGACAGGGCTCAGCCCCAGCATTTT. Its protein product is CASSTGDRAQPQHF. The variable domain in full, with the rest retrieved from reference TRBV7-2 and TRBJ1-5, is GAGVSQSPSNKVTEKGKDVELRCDPISGHTALYWYRQSLGQGLEFLIYFQGNSAPDKSGLPSDRFSAERTGGSVSTLTIQRTQQEDSAVYLCASSTGDRAQPQHFGDGTRLSIL.

The V gene is TRBV4-1, the J gene TRBJ1-2, with D possibly being TRBD1 (5 bases). V was cut by 5 bases and J by 8 bases, with 18 bases left in between. This CDR3 region has 14 residues. Germline values: CDR1 MGHRA, CDR2 YSYEKL. The CDR3 region has the DNA TGCGCCAGCAGCGTCCAGCAGGAAGGGGAAGGCTACACCTTC. It yields the protein CASSVQQEGEGYTF.

The chain couples TRBV28 to TRBJ1-2; TRBD1 aligns across 9 bases. V gave up 5 bases and J gave up 5 bases; unmatched junction bases: 9. This CDR3 has 15 residues. From germline, CDR1 is MDHEN and CDR2 SYDVKM. The CDR3 DNA follows: TGTGCCAGCAGTCTATCCTTCGGGACAGGGTATGGCTACACCTTC. Encoded protein: CASSLSFGTGYGYTF.

This chain uses TRBV4-3 with TRBJ1-5, with D tentatively TRBD1 (6 bases). Germline V CDR1 and CDR2: LGHNA, YSLEER. CDR3 length: 16 amino acids. V gave up 0 bases and J gave up 7 bases, with 16 bases separating them. CDR3 coding DNA: TGCGCCAGCAGCCAAGATCGGGAACAGGGCGGGCAGCCCCAGCATTTT. This encodes CASSQDREQGGQPQHF.

This sequence joins TRBV2 and TRBJ1-1, with D possibly being TRBD1 (5 bases). Trimming stripped 4 bases from V and 0 bases from J, with 9 bases between. The CDR3 runs to 14 residues. Germline-derived CDR1 and CDR2 are SNHLY and FYNNEI. CDR3 in amino acids: CASSARVMNTEAFF. The CDR3 bases are TGTGCCAGCAGTGCCAGGGTTATGAACACTGAAGCTTTCTTT.

This clone was observed once. V gene TRBV10-3 combines with J gene TRBJ2-7; 8 bases are a match to TRBD2. Germline assignment: CDR1 ENHRY and CDR2 SYGVKD. This CDR3 has 11 residues. Trimming took 6 bases from V and 7 from J; bases not matched to a gene: 2. CDR3 sequence: CAISGGEEQYV. The CDR3 DNA reads TGTGCCATCAGCGGGGGGGAAGAGCAGTACGTC.

The rearrangement links TRBV30 to TRBJ2-5; 9 nucleotides agree with TRBD2. This CDR3 is 15 amino acids long. In germline, CDR1 is GTSNPN, CDR2 SVGIG (reference sequence). V was pared by 2 bases and J by 4 bases, with 8 bases of the junction left unmatched. The CDR3 bases are TGTGCCTGGAGTTCGGCGGGAGGGGCCCCAGAGACCCAGTACTTC. Translation: CAWSSAGGAPETQYF. Combining the CDR3 with reference TRBV30 and TRBJ2-5 gives the whole variable domain SQTIHQWPATLVQPVGSPLSLECTVEGTSNPNLYWYRQAAGRGLQLLFYSVGIGQISSEVPQNLSASRPQDRQFILSSKKLLLSDSGFYLCAWSSAGGAPETQYFGPGTRLLVL.

This clone appeared once. The chain recombines TRBV7-2 with TRBJ2-7, with 7 bases identical to TRBD2. V was pared by 5 bases and J by 1 base, with 5 bases of the junction left unmatched. The germline V gene encodes CDR1 SGHTA and CDR2 FQGNSA. The length of the CDR3 is 14 residues. This chain's CDR3 is CASSGGRGSYEQYV. The CDR3 coding sequence is TGTGCCAGCAGCGGCGGGAGAGGTTCCTACGAGCAGTACGTC.

This clone came up once. The chain carries TRBV29-1 and TRBJ1-1; 10 nucleotides match TRBD1. Losses at the gene ends were 6 bases for V and 5 bases for J; bases not matched to a gene: 9. The germline V gene encodes CDR1 SQVTM and CDR2 ANQGSEA. CDR3 size: 14 residues. The CDR3 loop is CSVKRQGAETEAFF. CDR3 sequence (DNA): TGCAGCGTGAAGAGACAGGGGGCCGAGACTGAAGCTTTCTTT.

The gene calls are TRBV3-1 (or the pseudogene TRBV3-2) and TRBJ1-2; tentative D call: TRBD1 (6 bases). Trimming cost V 6 bases and J 1 base, with 15 bases left between them. Germline V gene data show CDR1 as LGHDT and CDR2 as YNNKEL (reference sequence). There are 15 residues in the CDR3. CDR3 protein: CASRKQGLDNYGYTF. CDR3 nucleotide sequence: TGTGCCAGCAGGAAACAGGGCTTGGATAACTATGGCTACACCTTC.

This clone was detected a few times. The genes are TRBV27 and TRBJ2-7; the match to TRBD2 covers 9 bases. The V segment lost 6 bases and the J segment 0 bases; nucleotides outside the gene matches: 6. The CDR3 extends over 15 amino acids. The V gene's germline CDR1 is MNHEY and CDR2 SMNVEV (reference sequence). The chain's CDR3 is CASRVLAGASYEQYV. CDR3 DNA sequence: TGTGCCAGCAGAGTACTAGCGGGTGCCTCCTACGAGCAGTACGTC.

The gene calls are TRBV4-2 and TRBJ2-3; TRBD2 matches 9 bases. This CDR3 contains 18 residues. Unmatched junction bases numbered 10, after V lost 3 bases and J lost 0 bases. Germline-derived CDR1 and CDR2 are LGHNA and YNFKEQ. The DNA of the CDR3 is TGTGCCAGCAGCCAGGACCCTCGACTAGCGGTTAGCACAGATACGCAGTATTTT. Protein: CASSQDPRLAVSTDTQYF.

This clone was observed a single time. V usage is TRBV5-5 and J usage is TRBJ1-2, with D possibly matching TRBD1 (6 bases). V was clipped by 4 bases and J by 0 bases, with 13 bases between them. Per the germline V gene, CDR1 is SGHKS and CDR2 is YYEKEE (reference sequence). The CDR3 loop spans 15 amino acids. The CDR3 here is CASSPQGLPNYGYTF. The CDR3 nucleotides read TGTGCCAGCAGCCCGCAGGGGCTACCTAACTATGGCTACACCTTC.

The chain joins TRBV5-8 to TRBJ2-3, with D possibly matching TRBD2 (6 bases). V was clipped by 3 bases and J by 2 bases, with 10 bases between them. CDR3 length equals 14 residues. In germline, CDR1 is SGHTS, CDR2 YDEGEE. The CDR3 nucleotides read TGTGCCAGCAGCTGGGGGGAACACACAGATACGCAGTATTTT. Translation gives CASSWGEHTDTQYF.

This chain links TRBV7-2 with TRBJ2-1; D perhaps matches TRBD2 (6 bases). The germline V gene has CDR1 SGHTA and CDR2 FQGNSA. CDR3 size: 16 residues. V gave up 10 bases and J gave up 8 bases, with 27 bases separating them. The CDR3 DNA is TGTGCCACCGTCGCATCGGAGAAGCGGGTCGTCGATGAGCAGTTCTTC. Residues: CATVASEKRVVDEQFF.

The chain combines TRBV7-9 with TRBJ1-1, with 7 bases fitting TRBD1. Germline lookup yields CDR1 SEHNR and CDR2 FQNEAQ (reference sequence). The CDR3 has 16 amino acids. V lost 5 bases and J lost 0; bases outside the gene matches: 9. The CDR3 loop is CASSVTGAGVNTEAFF. CDR3 DNA sequence: TGTGCCAGCAGCGTAACAGGGGCTGGGGTGAACACTGAAGCTTTCTTT.

The CDR3 protein is CASWGQTNGQPQHF. Written as DNA, the CDR3 is TGTGCCAGCTGGGGACAGACTAACGGTCAGCCCCAGCATTTT. V is TRBV6-5 and J is TRBJ1-5, with 7 bases fitting TRBD1. The germline gives CDR1 MNHEY, CDR2 SVGAGI. The CDR3 length is 14 residues. Trimming took 8 bases from V and 6 from J; bases not matched to a gene: 10.